This TCR beta chain is drawn from a study of human T cells and chemical hapten exposure. Study context: Sensitization applied 2% DPC to about 2 cm by about 2 cm of upper inner arm skin. Study-wide findings and caveats: After DPC sensitization, TCRs above 1 in 1000 frequency showed no change.

Germline CDR1 reads MDHEN; CDR2 reads SYDVKM. This CDR3 is 13 amino acids long. V lost 11 bases, J lost 4 bases, and 8 bases stayed unmatched. Time point of the sample: patch test 3, about 24 weeks after DPC sensitization. Noted treatment: therapeutic diphenylcyclopropenone sensitization with weekly scalp DPC. The library attached unique molecular identifiers to individual cDNA molecules. TCRdb ran MiXCR on the RACE reads and lists one entry per CDR3 protein. The repertoire holds around 110,000 distinct CDR3 sequences, with about 11% as singletons. In this sample, this clonotype turned up a few times. The antigen is unknown.

The source is a woman aged 45 to 65 with alopecia areata. Some clones in this sample may be carry-over from other donors' samples. Here the sequenced sample was whole blood, taken in connection with sensitization to the hapten diphenylcyclopropenone (DPC). This chain links TRBV28 with TRBJ2-1; TRBD2 aligns across 7 bases. In nucleotides, the CDR3 is TGTGCCGTCCTAGCGGCCCAATACAATGAGCAGTTCTTC. Encoded protein: CAVLAAQYNEQFF.